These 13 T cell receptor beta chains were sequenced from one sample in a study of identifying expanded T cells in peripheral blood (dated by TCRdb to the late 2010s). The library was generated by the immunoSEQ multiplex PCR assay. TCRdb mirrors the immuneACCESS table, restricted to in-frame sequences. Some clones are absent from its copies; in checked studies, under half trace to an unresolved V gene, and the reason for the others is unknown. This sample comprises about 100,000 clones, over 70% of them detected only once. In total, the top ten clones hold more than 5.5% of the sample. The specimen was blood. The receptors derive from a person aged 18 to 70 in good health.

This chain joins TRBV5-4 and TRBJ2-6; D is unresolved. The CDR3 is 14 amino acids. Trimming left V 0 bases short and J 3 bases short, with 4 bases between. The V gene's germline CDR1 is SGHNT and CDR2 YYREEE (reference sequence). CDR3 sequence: CASSLVGGANVLTF. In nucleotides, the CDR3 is TGTGCCAGCAGCTTGGTGGGTGGGGCCAACGTCCTGACTTTC.

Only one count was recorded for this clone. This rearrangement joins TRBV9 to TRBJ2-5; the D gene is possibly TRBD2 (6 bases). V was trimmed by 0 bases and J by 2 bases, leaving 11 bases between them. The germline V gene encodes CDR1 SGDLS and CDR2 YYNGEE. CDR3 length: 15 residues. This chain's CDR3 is CASSVGPGTQETQYF. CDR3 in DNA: TGTGCCAGCAGCGTAGGTCCAGGGACTCAAGAGACCCAGTACTTC.

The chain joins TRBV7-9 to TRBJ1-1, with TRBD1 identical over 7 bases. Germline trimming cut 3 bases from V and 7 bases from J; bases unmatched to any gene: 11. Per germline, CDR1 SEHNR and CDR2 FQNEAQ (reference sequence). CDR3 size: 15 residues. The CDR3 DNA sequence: TGTGCCAGCAGCTTCTCCGGAACAGGGGAGAGTGAAGCTTTCTTT. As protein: CASSFSGTGESEAFF.

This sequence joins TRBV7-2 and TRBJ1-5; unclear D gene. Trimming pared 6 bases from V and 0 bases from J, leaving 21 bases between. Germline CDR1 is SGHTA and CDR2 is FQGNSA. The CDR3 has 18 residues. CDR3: CASRYSSGSSYSNQPQHF. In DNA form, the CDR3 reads TGTGCCAGCAGGTACAGCTCGGGCAGCTCCTATAGCAATCAGCCCCAGCATTTT.

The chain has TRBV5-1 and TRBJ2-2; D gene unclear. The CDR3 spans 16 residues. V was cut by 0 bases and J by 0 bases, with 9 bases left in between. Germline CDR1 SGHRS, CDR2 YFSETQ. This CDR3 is CASSLAHNSNTGELFF. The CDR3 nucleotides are TGCGCCAGCAGCTTGGCTCACAACTCGAACACCGGGGAGCTGTTTTTT.

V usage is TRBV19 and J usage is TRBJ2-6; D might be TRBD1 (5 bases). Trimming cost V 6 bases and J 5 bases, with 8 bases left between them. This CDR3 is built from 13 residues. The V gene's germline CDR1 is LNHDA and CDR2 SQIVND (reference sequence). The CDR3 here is CASSQDRANVLTF. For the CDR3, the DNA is TGTGCCAGTAGCCAGGACAGGGCCAACGTCCTGACTTTC. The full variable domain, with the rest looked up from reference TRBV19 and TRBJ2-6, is DGGITQSPKYLFRKEGQNVTLSCEQNLNHDAMYWYRQDPGQGLRLIYYSQIVNDFQKGDIAEGYSVSREKKESFPLTVTSAQKNPTAFYLCASSQDRANVLTFGAGSRLTVL.

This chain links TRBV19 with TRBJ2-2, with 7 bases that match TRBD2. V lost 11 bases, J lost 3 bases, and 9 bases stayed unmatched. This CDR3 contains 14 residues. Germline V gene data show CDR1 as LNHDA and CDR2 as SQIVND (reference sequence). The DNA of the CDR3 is TGTGCCGCTCGCGGGGGAAGCGACACCGGGGAGCTGTTTTTT. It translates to CAARGGSDTGELFF.

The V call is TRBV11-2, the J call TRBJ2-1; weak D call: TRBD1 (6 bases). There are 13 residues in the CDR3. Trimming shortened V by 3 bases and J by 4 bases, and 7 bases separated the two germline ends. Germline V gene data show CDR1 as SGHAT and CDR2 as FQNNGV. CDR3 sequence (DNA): TGTGCCAGCAGCTTGCAGGGGTACAATGAGCAGTTCTTC. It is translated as CASSLQGYNEQFF.

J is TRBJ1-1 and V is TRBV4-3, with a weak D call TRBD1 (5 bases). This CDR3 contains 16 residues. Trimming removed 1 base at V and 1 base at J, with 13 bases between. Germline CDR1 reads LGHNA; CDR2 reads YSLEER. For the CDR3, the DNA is TGCGCCAGCAGCCAAGGGGTCACAGGCTCGAACACTGAAGCTTTCTTT. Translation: CASSQGVTGSNTEAFF.

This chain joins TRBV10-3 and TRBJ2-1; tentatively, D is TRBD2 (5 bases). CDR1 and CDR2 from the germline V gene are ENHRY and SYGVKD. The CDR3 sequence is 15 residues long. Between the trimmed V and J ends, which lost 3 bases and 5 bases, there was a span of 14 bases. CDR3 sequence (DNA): TGTGCCATCAGTGACCCTCAAGGACTCAACAATGAGCAGTTCTTC. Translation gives CAISDPQGLNNEQFF.

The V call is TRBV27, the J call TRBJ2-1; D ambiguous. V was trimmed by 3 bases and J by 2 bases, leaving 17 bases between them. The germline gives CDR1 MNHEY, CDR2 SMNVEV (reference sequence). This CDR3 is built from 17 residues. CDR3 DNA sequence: TGTGCCAGCAGTTTCCTCCGTCAACGAGCCGCCTACAATGAGCAGTTCTTC. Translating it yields CASSFLRQRAAYNEQFF.

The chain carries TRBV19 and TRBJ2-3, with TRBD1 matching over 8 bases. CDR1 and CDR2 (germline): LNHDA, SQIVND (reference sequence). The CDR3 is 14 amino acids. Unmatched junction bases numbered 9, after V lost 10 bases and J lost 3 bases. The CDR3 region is CATRDRSVTDTQYF. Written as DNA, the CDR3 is TGTGCCACCAGGGACAGGTCGGTTACAGATACGCAGTATTTT. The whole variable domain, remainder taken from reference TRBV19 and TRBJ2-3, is DGGITQSPKYLFRKEGQNVTLSCEQNLNHDAMYWYRQDPGQGLRLIYYSQIVNDFQKGDIAEGYSVSREKKESFPLTVTSAQKNPTAFYLCATRDRSVTDTQYFGPGTRLTVL.

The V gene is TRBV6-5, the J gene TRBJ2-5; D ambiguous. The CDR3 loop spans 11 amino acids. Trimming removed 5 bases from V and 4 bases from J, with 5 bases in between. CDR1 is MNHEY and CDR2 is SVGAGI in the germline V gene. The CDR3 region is CASSRRETQYF. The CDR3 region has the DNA TGTGCCAGCAGTAGAAGAGAGACCCAGTACTTC.